These 11 T cell receptor beta chains originate from one sample sequenced in a study of OX40 agonist ivuxolimab in advanced cancers. Here immunoSEQ multiplex PCR was the method, and the copy in TCRdb shows in-frame clones only, minus some. The sample yields around 26,000 clones, about 86% seen once. The starting material was CD4+ or CD8+ T cells sorted from blood, obtained in a trial of the OX40 agonist ivuxolimab. The receptors stem from an adult with an advanced solid tumor such as melanoma, head and neck, liver or kidney cancer.

The rearrangement joins TRBV5-8 to TRBJ2-5; 7 bases line up with TRBD2. This CDR3 region has 15 residues. Trimming removed 0 bases from V and 0 bases from J; junction bases left unmatched: 2. Germline lookup yields CDR1 SGHTS and CDR2 YDEGEE. CDR3 residues: CASSLGRGDQETQYF. The CDR3 DNA is TGTGCCAGCAGCTTGGGTCGGGGGGACCAAGAGACCCAGTACTTC.

The rearrangement links TRBV4-1 to TRBJ1-2; 9 bases map to TRBD1. The ends lost 4 bases at V and 4 bases at J; junction bases unmatched: 10. CDR1 MGHRA and CDR2 YSYEKL come from the germline V gene. The CDR3 totals 16 residues. Written as DNA, the CDR3 is TGCGCCAGCAGCCGGGAGCGGACAGGGGATCTCTATGGCTACACCTTC. Translating it yields CASSRERTGDLYGYTF.

The J gene is TRBJ2-7, the V gene TRBV7-9; 9 bases match TRBD2. Trimming removed 4 bases from V and 2 bases from J; junction bases left unmatched: 6. The CDR3 extends over 15 amino acids. Germline V gene sequence: CDR1 SEHNR, CDR2 FQNEAQ (reference sequence). The CDR3 loop reads CASSYTGTSTYEQYF. As DNA, the CDR3 is TGTGCCAGCAGCTACACCGGGACTAGCACCTACGAGCAGTACTTC.

V and J are TRBV4-1 and TRBJ1-6; D unclear. The germline V gene has CDR1 MGHRA and CDR2 YSYEKL. The V end lost 1 base, the J end lost 8 bases, and 12 bases lay between the germline ends. The CDR3 covers 15 residues. The CDR3 region is CASSQVWAAYSPLHF. The CDR3 DNA is TGCGCCAGCAGCCAAGTATGGGCCGCTTATTCACCCCTCCACTTT.

This chain links TRBV5-6 with TRBJ1-1; weak D call: TRBD1 (5 bases). CDR1 SGHDT and CDR2 YYEEEE come from the germline V gene. This CDR3 contains 13 residues. Trimming shortened V by 4 bases and J by 3 bases, and 10 bases separated the two germline ends. The CDR3 region has the DNA TGTGCCAGCAGCCCCAACAGGTACACTGAAGCTTTCTTT. Its protein is CASSPNRYTEAFF.

The gene calls are TRBV27 and TRBJ2-5; D ambiguous. V lost 8 bases and J 1 base, leaving 11 bases between the germline ends. This CDR3 is built from 13 residues. Germline V gives CDR1 MNHEY, CDR2 SMNVEV (reference sequence). The CDR3 sequence: CASGENPQETQYF. DNA for the CDR3: TGTGCCAGCGGCGAGAACCCCCAAGAGACCCAGTACTTC.

This clone has only a few counts. This sequence joins TRBV9 and TRBJ2-7; 7 bases map to TRBD1. The CDR3 consists of 13 residues. With V trimmed by 3 bases and J by 5 bases, 5 bases remained unmatched. Looked up from germline, CDR1 is SGDLS and CDR2 is YYNGEE. The CDR3: CASSDDGQDEQYF. The CDR3 nucleotides are TGTGCCAGCAGCGATGACGGACAGGACGAGCAGTACTTC.

This clone was counted a single time. The chain uses TRBV30 and TRBJ1-5; D is uncertain. Germline V lookup: CDR1 GTSNPN, CDR2 SVGIG (reference sequence). The CDR3 has 12 amino acids. V shed 2 bases and J shed 7 bases, with 9 bases lying between them. The CDR3 DNA follows: TGTGCCTGGAGTTACCTTCGACAGCCCCAGCATTTT. It specifies CAWSYLRQPQHF.

CDR3 sequence (DNA): TGTGCCAGCAGCGGATCGACAGGGTTTTTTGGCTACACCTTC. This encodes CASSGSTGFFGYTF. This rearrangement joins TRBV7-9 to TRBJ1-2; 7 positions match TRBD1. Germline V gene lookup returns CDR1 SEHNR and CDR2 FQNEAQ (reference sequence). The trim removed 5 bases at V and 7 bases at J, leaving 10 bases unmatched. The CDR3 sequence is 14 residues long.

The rearrangement joins TRBV4-2 to TRBJ1-2, with D unresolved. The length of the CDR3 is 15 residues. V was cut by 0 bases and J by 0 bases, with 8 bases left in between. The germline CDR1 and CDR2 sequences are LGHNA and YNFKEQ. CDR3 coding DNA: TGTGCCAGCAGCCAAGAAGGGAGGACTAACTATGGCTACACCTTC. Protein product: CASSQEGRTNYGYTF.

The V and J genes are TRBV15 and TRBJ2-1; D call uncertain. V lost 1 base and J lost 8, with 9 bases in between. The CDR3 totals 13 residues. Germline V gene data show CDR1 as LNHNV and CDR2 as YYDKDF (reference sequence). In nucleotides, the CDR3 is TGTGCCACCAGCAGAGTCGGGTGGGATGAGCAGTTCTTC. Its protein is CATSRVGWDEQFF.